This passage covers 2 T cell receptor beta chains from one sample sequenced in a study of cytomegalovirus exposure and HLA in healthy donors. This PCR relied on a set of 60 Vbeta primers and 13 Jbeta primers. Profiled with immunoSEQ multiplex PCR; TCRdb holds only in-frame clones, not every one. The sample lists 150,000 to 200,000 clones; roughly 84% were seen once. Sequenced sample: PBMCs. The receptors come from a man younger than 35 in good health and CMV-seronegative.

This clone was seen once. CDR3: CASSQALTGDSGYEQYF. The CDR3 DNA reads as TGCGCCAGCAGCCAAGCCCTCACGGGGGACAGCGGCTACGAGCAGTACTTC. The V call is TRBV4-3, the J call TRBJ2-7, with D possibly being TRBD1 (7 bases). Germline CDR1 is LGHNA and CDR2 is YSLEER. The ends were cut back, 1 base at V and 3 bases at J, with 19 bases in the middle. This CDR3 spans 17 amino acids.

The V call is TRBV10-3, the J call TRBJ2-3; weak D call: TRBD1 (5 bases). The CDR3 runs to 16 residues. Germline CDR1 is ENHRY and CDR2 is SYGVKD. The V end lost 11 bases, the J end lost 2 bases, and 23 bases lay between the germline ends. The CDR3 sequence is CASKPPGSPVTDTQYF. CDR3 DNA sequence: TGTGCCTCCAAGCCACCAGGGTCCCCTGTCACAGATACGCAGTATTTT.